These T cell receptor beta chains were read from a single sample in a study of shared clonotypes between healthy human individuals. Using immunoSEQ multiplex PCR, the repertoire was profiled, and TCRdb retains in-frame clones only, with some absent. The repertoire holds around 2.1 million clones, with 90% to 97% as singletons. The sequenced sample was naive CD4+ T cells sorted from blood. The source of these receptors is a man aged 18 to 30 in good health. The CDR3 runs from the conserved cysteine through the conserved F or W. The D gene is left open where the match is weak. Not every row has a clone size; where given, it reads once, few, many or a size class.

>TRBV10-3|TRBJ2-7|.|.
TGTGCCATCAGTGGTCCCGCCTCCTACGAGCAGTACTTC
CAISGPASYEQYF
>TRBV27|TRBJ2-1|.|.
TGTGCCAGCAGCCAAGGCGGGGCCCCCCCCCTCAATGAGCAGTTCTTC
CASSQGGAPPLNEQFF
>TRBV7-2|TRBJ1-4|.|once
TGTGCCAGCAGCTTAACGAGACAACGTAATGAAAAACTGTTTTTT
CASSLTRQRNEKLFF
>TRBV4-3|TRBJ1-6|.|.
TGCGCCAGCAGCCAAGAGCGAAGGAGCCCCCTCCACTTT
CASSQERRSPLHF
>TRBV29-1|TRBJ2-1|TRBD2|.
TGCAGCGTCCAGACTAGCGGGAGTTCTGGCAATGAGCAGTTCTTC
CSVQTSGSSGNEQFF
>TRBV7-9|TRBJ1-1|TRBD1|.
TGTGCCAGCAGCCCGGACAGGGGGAACACTGAAGCTTTCTTT
CASSPDRGNTEAFF
>TRBV28|TRBJ2-7|.|.
TGTGCCAGCAGTCCGACGGGACTGTTCTACGAGCAGTACTTC
CASSPTGLFYEQYF
>TRBV7-8|TRBJ2-3|.|.
TGTGCCAGCAGCCATCCCGGTTCCCACACAGATACGCAGTATTTT
CASSHPGSHTDTQYF
>TRBV6-6|TRBJ2-3|.|once
TGTGCCAGCAGCCAAATAGCAGATACGCAGTATTTT
CASSQIADTQYF
>TRBV30|TRBJ2-5|.|.
TGTGCCTGGAGTGGACAGACACAAGAGACCCAGTACTTC
CAWSGQTQETQYF
>TRBV6-1|TRBJ2-7|TRBD1|.
TGTGCCAGCAGTGTCGGACAGGGGACGGACGAGCAGTACTTC
CASSVGQGTDEQYF
>TRBV6-1|TRBJ2-5|.|.
TGTGCCAGCAGTAGAAACAGGGAGGAGACCCAGTACTTC
CASSRNREETQYF
>TRBV14|TRBJ2-3|.|.
TGTGCCAGCAGCTATATCGGTAGGGGCACAGATACGCAGTATTTT
CASSYIGRGTDTQYF
>TRBV19|TRBJ2-3|.|.
TGTGCCAGTAGTATAGGGTCGGCAGATACGCAGTATTTT
CASSIGSADTQYF
>TRBV5-1|TRBJ1-2|.|.
TGCGCCAGCAGCTTGGATACAGCTAACTATGGCTACACCTTC
CASSLDTANYGYTF
>TRBV4-3|TRBJ1-1|.|.
TGCGCCAGCAGCCAAGCCTCCGGCGGAACTGAAGCTTTCTTT
CASSQASGGTEAFF
>TRBV27|TRBJ1-1|.|.
TGTGCCAGCAAGGAGAAAGGGGCCTTGAACACTGAAGCTTTCTTT
CASKEKGALNTEAFF
>TRBV7-9|TRBJ2-7|.|.
TGTGCCAGCAGCCTGGGGGATACTAAAGGTGGGGAGCAGTACTTC
CASSLGDTKGGEQYF
>TRBV9|TRBJ1-2|.|.
TGTGCCAGCAGCGTGGGGGAGGAGGGGCTCTATGGCTACACCTTC
CASSVGEEGLYGYTF
>TRBV18|TRBJ2-3|TRBD2|.
TGTGCCAGCTCACCGGGACTAGCGGTAGATACGCAGTATTTT
CASSPGLAVDTQYF
>TRBV2|TRBJ2-5|.|.
TGTGCCAGCAAGCTGGAGACCCAGTACTTC
CASKLETQYF
>TRBV6-5|TRBJ1-2|.|.
TGTGCCAGCAGTGACCCCGTCGGAGCCGGCTACACCTTC
CASSDPVGAGYTF
>TRBV18|TRBJ2-3|.|.
TGTGCCAGCTCACCTCTGCAGGCCGCAGATACGCAGTATTTT
CASSPLQAADTQYF
>TRBV7-3|TRBJ2-3|.|.
TGTGCCAGCAGCTTAGATCAGGGAGGAAGCAGAGATACGCAGTATTTT
CASSLDQGGSRDTQYF
>TRBV30|TRBJ2-3|.|.
TGTGCCTGGAGTGTACCGGTAGGGCGGGCAGATACGCAGTATTTT
CAWSVPVGRADTQYF
>TRBV19|TRBJ2-7|.|.
TGTGCCAGTAGTATAGACCCACGAGCGCAGGGAAGGGACTTCAGCGAGCAGTACTTC
CASSIDPRAQGRDFSEQYF
>TRBV12-5|TRBJ1-1|TRBD1|.
TGTGCTAGTGGTCCTGACAGGGGAAAAGCTTTCTTT
CASGPDRGKAFF
>TRBV18|TRBJ1-2|.|.
TGTGCCAGCTCACCGGGCGGGGGCTACACCTTC
CASSPGGGYTF
>TRBV18|TRBJ2-3|.|.
TGTGCCAGCTCACCTCTGGCTGTAGGAGATACGCAGTATTTT
CASSPLAVGDTQYF
>TRBV6-5|TRBJ1-5|TRBD1|.
TGTGCCAGCAGTGTAAAGACAGGGACCAATCAGCCCCAGCATTTT
CASSVKTGTNQPQHF
>TRBV2|TRBJ1-1|.|.
TGTGCCAGCAGGACAGTGGTCTCGGGTACTGAAGCTTTCTTT
CASRTVVSGTEAFF
>TRBV30|TRBJ2-7|.|.
TGTGCCTGGAGTGTCACAGGGCCTTACGAGCAGTACTTC
CAWSVTGPYEQYF
>TRBV5-8|TRBJ1-1|TRBD1|once
TGTGCCAGCAGCCCCACTGGACAGGCAAACACTGAAGCTTTCTTT
CASSPTGQANTEAFF
>TRBV7-7|TRBJ2-1|TRBD2|.
TGTGCTAGCAGCCAGGGACTAACCAATGAGCAGTTCTTC
CASSQGLTNEQFF
>TRBV2|TRBJ1-1|.|.
TGTGCCAGCAGCCCGGAAGGGGGGTTCGCCACTGAAGCTTTCTTT
CASSPEGGFATEAFF
>TRBV19|TRBJ1-2|TRBD1|.
TGTGCCAGTAGTCATCCCCGGGACAGGCACGGGGGCTACACCTTC
CASSHPRDRHGGYTF
>TRBV6-5|TRBJ1-1|TRBD1|.
TGTGCCAGCAGACTCACCGGGACAGCCATAGCTTTCTTT
CASRLTGTAIAFF
>TRBV5-1|TRBJ2-7|.|.
TGCGCCAGCAGCCAGACAGGAGCCTACGAGCAGTACTTC
CASSQTGAYEQYF
>TRBV19|TRBJ2-7|.|.
TGTGCCAGTAGTCCAAAACCCGGGACGGTCTACGAGCAGTACTTC
CASSPKPGTVYEQYF
>TRBV10-3|TRBJ1-1|.|.
TGTGCCATCAGTGACCAAATACAGGGATCCGTGAACACTGAAGCTTTCTTT
CAISDQIQGSVNTEAFF
>TRBV19|TRBJ2-7|.|.
TGTGCCAGTAGTAGAGGATTGTACGAGCAGTACTTC
CASSRGLYEQYF
>TRBV7-8|TRBJ1-1|.|.
TGTGCCAGCAGCTTTAGAACAGGGTCCCCCGTGAACACTGAAGCTTTCTTT
CASSFRTGSPVNTEAFF
>TRBV6-8|TRBJ1-2|.|.
TGTGCCAGCAGTTACGGGGTGGAGGGCTATGGCTACACCTTC
CASSYGVEGYGYTF
>TRBV21-1|TRBJ1-1|.|.
TGTGCCAGCAGCACCCTACAATTGCGGACTGAAGCTTTCTTT
CASSTLQLRTEAFF
>TRBV19|TRBJ2-1|.|.
TGTGCCAGTAGTATTGGGTTAGGCAGCAGCTCCTACAATGAGCAGTTCTTC
CASSIGLGSSSYNEQFF
>TRBV15|TRBJ2-2|.|.
TGTGCCACCAGCAGGACGAACACCGGGGAGCTGTTTTTT
CATSRTNTGELFF
>TRBV2|TRBJ2-2|.|.
TGTGCCAGCATGCGCCAATACACCGGGGAGCTGTTTTTT
CASMRQYTGELFF
>TRBV7-9|TRBJ1-2|.|.
TGTGCCAGCAGCTTAGCTAGCGACAACTATGGCTACACCTTC
CASSLASDNYGYTF
>TRBV10-3|TRBJ1-2|.|.
TGTGCCATCAATGGCCAGCAGGCCTATGGCTACACCTTC
CAINGQQAYGYTF
>TRBV4-1|TRBJ1-2|.|.
TGCGCCAGCAGCCAAGCGAGGGGAGGGGTCCTGGCTGGCTACACCTTC
CASSQARGGVLAGYTF
>TRBV7-2|TRBJ2-7|TRBD2|.
TGTGCCAGCAGCCTGGGAGGGCCTGGCGAGCAGTACTTC
CASSLGGPGEQYF
>TRBV5-4|TRBJ2-7|.|.
TGTGCCAGCAGCTTATCAACAGGAGGTGTACCCTACGAGCAGTACTTC
CASSLSTGGVPYEQYF
>TRBV6-6|TRBJ1-3|.|few
TGTGCCAGCAGTTATGATTATGTGGGCAGAGGAAACACCATATATTTT
CASSYDYVGRGNTIYF
>TRBV5-1|TRBJ2-5|.|.
TGCGCCAGCAGCTTGGGCCAGATACAAGAGACCCAGTACTTC
CASSLGQIQETQYF